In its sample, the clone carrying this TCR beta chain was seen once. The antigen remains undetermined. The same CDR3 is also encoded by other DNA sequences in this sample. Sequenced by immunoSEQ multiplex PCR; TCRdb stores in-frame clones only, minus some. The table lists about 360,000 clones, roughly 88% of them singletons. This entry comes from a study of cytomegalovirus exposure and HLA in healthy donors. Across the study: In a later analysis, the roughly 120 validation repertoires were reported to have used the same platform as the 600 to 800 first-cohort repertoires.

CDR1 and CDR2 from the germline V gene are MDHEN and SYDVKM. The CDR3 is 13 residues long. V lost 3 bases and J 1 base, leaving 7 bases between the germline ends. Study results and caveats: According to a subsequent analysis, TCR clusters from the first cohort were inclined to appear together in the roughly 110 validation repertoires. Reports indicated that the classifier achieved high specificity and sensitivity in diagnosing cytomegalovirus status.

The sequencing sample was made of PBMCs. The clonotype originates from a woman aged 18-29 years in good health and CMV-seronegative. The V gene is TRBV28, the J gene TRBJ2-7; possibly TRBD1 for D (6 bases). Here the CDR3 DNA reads TGTGCCAGCAGTTTCCAGGGGTCCTACGAGCAGTACTTC. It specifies CASSFQGSYEQYF.